This TCR beta chain is from a study of cytomegalovirus exposure and HLA in healthy donors. Trimming took 3 bases from V and 2 from J, leaving 8 bases between them. The CDR3 has 13 amino acids. The germline CDR1 and CDR2 sequences are SGDLS and YYNGEE. Findings and caveats of the study: Previously analyzed data showed that most TCR beta V segments were productive at a frequency of about 87% or about 30%.

As to this clone: Its antigen is as yet unknown.

Researchers ran the PCR with 60 Vbeta and 13 Jbeta primers. The table came from immunoSEQ multiplex PCR; TCRdb's copy has only in-frame clones and leaves some out. This table has some 130,000 clones, approximately 83% appearing once. The source of this sequence is a man aged 35-49 years in good health and CMV-seronegative. Sequencing was performed on PBMCs. The chain uses TRBV9 and TRBJ2-5; tentative D call: TRBD1 (5 bases). The CDR3, as DNA: TGTGCCAGCAGCGGGCAGGGTCAAGAGACCCAGTACTTC. This codes for CASSGQGQETQYF.